The 12 T cell receptor beta chains in this list originate from one sample, sequenced in a study of blood T cell repertoires in COVID-19. Assay: immunoSEQ multiplex PCR; the TCRdb copy retains only in-frame clones and omits some. This table holds about 160,000 clones, approximately 80% found once. Sequences were obtained from peripheral blood. The receptors shown here come from a man aged 55-75 years with acute or convalescent COVID-19.

The chain has TRBV4-1 and TRBJ1-1, with 7 nucleotides matching TRBD1. V lost 6 bases, J lost 10 bases, and 14 bases stayed unmatched. From germline, CDR1 is MGHRA and CDR2 YSYEKL. The CDR3 contains 14 residues. The CDR3 is CASSPSNEGARAFF. The CDR3 coding sequence is TGCGCCAGCAGTCCCTCAAACGAGGGGGCAAGAGCTTTCTTT.

V is TRBV5-8 and J is TRBJ1-3, with TRBD1 as a possible D gene (5 bases). CDR3 length equals 16 residues. V lost 2 bases, J lost 0 bases, and 12 bases lay in between. Germline V gene lookup returns CDR1 SGHTS and CDR2 YDEGEE. This CDR3 reads CASSLKDTYSGNTIYF. The CDR3 DNA follows: TGTGCCAGCAGCTTAAAGGACACTTACTCTGGAAACACCATATATTTT.

The CDR3 nucleotides read TGCGCCAGCATCTCAGGGATAAACACTGAAGCTTTCTTT. Protein sequence: CASISGINTEAFF. The chain carries TRBV10-2 and TRBJ1-1, with D maybe TRBD1 (5 bases). The CDR3 spans 13 residues. The V gene's germline CDR1 is WSHSY and CDR2 SAAADI. V dropped 7 bases and J dropped 2 bases, with 11 bases sitting between them.

This chain links TRBV5-1 with TRBJ1-2; possible D gene TRBD1, 5 bases. The length of the CDR3 is 15 residues. CDR1 is SGHRS and CDR2 is YFSETQ in the germline V gene. Trimming pared 1 base from V and 8 bases from J, leaving 18 bases between. CDR3 residues: CASSLRQGTQEGYTF. The CDR3 bases are TGCGCCAGCAGCTTGAGGCAGGGAACACAGGAGGGCTACACCTTC.

The chain couples TRBV12-3 or TRBV12-4 to TRBJ2-1; the D gene is possibly TRBD1 (6 bases). This CDR3 contains 12 residues. Trimming cost V 6 bases and J 9 bases, with 12 bases left between them. DNA of the CDR3: TGTGCCAGCAGACAAACAGGGCTTGAGCAGTTCTTC. Translating it yields CASRQTGLEQFF.

The chain has TRBV6-5 and TRBJ1-4; 7 nucleotides match TRBD1. Germline V gene data show CDR1 as MNHEY and CDR2 as SVGAGI. Unmatched junction bases numbered 6, after V lost 6 bases and J lost 8 bases. CDR3 length: 13 residues. CDR3: CASSYRQGEKLFF. The CDR3 coding sequence is TGTGCCAGCAGCTACAGACAGGGCGAAAAACTGTTTTTT.

In this sample, this clone turned up a few times. This chain uses TRBV19 with TRBJ1-1, with D maybe TRBD1 (6 bases). Germline-derived CDR1 and CDR2 are LNHDA and SQIVND (reference sequence). V was clipped by 3 bases and J by 0 bases, with 8 bases between them. The CDR3 totals 14 residues. CDR3 sequence: CASSIGTLNTEAFF. CDR3 nucleotides: TGTGCCAGTAGTATTGGGACACTGAACACTGAAGCTTTCTTT.

This chain joins TRBV3-1 (or the pseudogene TRBV3-2) and TRBJ2-1; D is possibly TRBD2 (6 bases). The germline V and J ends were trimmed by 3 bases and 6 bases, with 12 bases remaining between them. Per germline, CDR1 LGHDT and CDR2 YNNKEL (reference sequence). This CDR3 is built from 14 residues. The CDR3 nucleotides read TGTGCCAGCAGCCACGGGACTTCCCTCAATGAGCAGTTCTTC. Encoded protein: CASSHGTSLNEQFF.

This chain joins TRBV6-5 and TRBJ2-2, with D unresolved. Trimming shortened V by 2 bases and J by 2 bases, and 6 bases separated the two germline ends. Germline V gives CDR1 MNHEY, CDR2 SVGAGI. The CDR3 contains 14 residues. The chain's CDR3 is CASSYGVNTGELFF. DNA for the CDR3: TGTGCCAGCAGTTACGGAGTAAACACCGGGGAGCTGTTTTTT.

This clone was seen once. This clone may be a read error of a much larger clone one base away. The rearrangement joins TRBV5-1 to TRBJ2-2; 13 nucleotides agree with TRBD2. Germline V lookup: CDR1 SGHRS, CDR2 YFSETQ. The CDR3 covers 15 residues. Losses at the gene ends were 4 bases for V and 4 bases for J; bases not matched to a gene: 1. The CDR3 reads CASSRTSGGTGELFF. The CDR3 DNA reads as TGCGCCAGCAGCCGGACTAGCGGGGGCACCGGGGAGCTGTTTTTT.

The sample holds a few counts of this clone. The chain employs TRBV3-1 (or the pseudogene TRBV3-2) and TRBJ1-6, with unresolved D. The CDR3 length is 15 residues. The V gene lost 1 base and the J gene lost 5 bases, with 9 bases spanning the gap. Germline assignment: CDR1 LGHDT and CDR2 YNNKEL (reference sequence). CDR3 DNA: TGTGCCAGCAGCCAAGCGAGAGGGAATAATTCACCCCTCCACTTT. Amino acid sequence: CASSQARGNNSPLHF.

The V and J genes are TRBV7-2 and TRBJ1-3; D gene unclear. CDR3 size: 12 residues. Trimming pared 0 bases from V and 9 bases from J, leaving 6 bases between. Looked up from germline, CDR1 is SGHTA and CDR2 is FQGNSA. DNA of the CDR3: TGTGCCAGCAGCTTAGCGACGGGCACCATATATTTT. This encodes CASSLATGTIYF.